This T cell receptor beta chain appears in the sequencing data of a study of T cells in Graves' hyperthyroidism and ophthalmopathy. Background on the study: Before any treatment, at initial diagnosis, peripheral blood was collected.

An absence of ophthalmopathy progression within 18 months meant stable Graves' hyperthyroidism. Patients were aged 18 to 65, had disease duration under 2 months, and had newly diagnosed hyperthyroidism. RNA transcripts yielded amplified TCR beta CDR3 regions. An initial round of RT-PCR targeting the TCR CDR3 relied on the HTBI primer set. A single record per CDR3 protein comes from TCRdb applying MiXCR to the multiplex PCR reads. The data hold about 210,000 distinct CDR3 sequences, with 15% to 20% observed a single time. This clonotype was picked up a small number of times. Sequencing was carried out using blood. The TCR sequence derives from a man aged 50-60 years with Graves' hyperthyroidism.

The CDR3 reads CASSFPSNGREQFF. The CDR3 nucleotides read TGTGCCAGCAGTTTTCCTTCGAACGGTCGCGAGCAGTTCTTC. The chain couples TRBV12-3 or TRBV12-4 to TRBJ2-1; D unclear. V lost 3 bases and J lost 10, with 16 bases in between. This CDR3 has 14 amino acids.